This T cell receptor beta chain was identified during a study of blood T cell repertoires in COVID-19. TCRdb's table, derived via immunoSEQ multiplex PCR, lists solely in-frame clones and lacks some. The sample has about 150,000 clones, around 87% seen once. The CDR3 sequence is 15 residues long. J was trimmed by 9 bases and V by 0 bases; bases with no gene match: 5. CDR1 and CDR2 (germline): SGHNT, YENEEA. This clone was found a few times. Sequencing was done on a sample of peripheral blood. The TCR originated in a man aged 55-75 years with COVID-19, enrolled during active disease. The chain links TRBV11-3 to TRBJ2-1, with TRBD2 identical over 10 bases. The CDR3 DNA reads as TGTGCCAGCAGCTTAGAGGCTAGCGGGAGAAGTGAGCAGTTCTTC. It encodes CASSLEASGRSEQFF.